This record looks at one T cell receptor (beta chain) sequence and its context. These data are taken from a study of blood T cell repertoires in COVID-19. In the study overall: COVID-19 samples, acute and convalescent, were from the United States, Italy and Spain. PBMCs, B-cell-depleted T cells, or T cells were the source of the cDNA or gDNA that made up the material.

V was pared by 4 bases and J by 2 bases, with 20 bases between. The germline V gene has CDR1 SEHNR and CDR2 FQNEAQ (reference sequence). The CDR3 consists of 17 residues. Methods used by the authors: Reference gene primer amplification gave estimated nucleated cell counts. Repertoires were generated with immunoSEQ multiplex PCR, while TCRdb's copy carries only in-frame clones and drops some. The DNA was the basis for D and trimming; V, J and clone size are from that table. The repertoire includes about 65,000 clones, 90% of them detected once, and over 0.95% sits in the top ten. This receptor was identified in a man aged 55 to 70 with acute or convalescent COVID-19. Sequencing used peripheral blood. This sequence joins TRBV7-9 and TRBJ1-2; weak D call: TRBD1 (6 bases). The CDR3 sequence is CASSSITRGRLNYGYTF. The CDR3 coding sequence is TGTGCCAGCAGCTCGATAACCAGGGGAAGACTCAACTATGGCTACACCTTC. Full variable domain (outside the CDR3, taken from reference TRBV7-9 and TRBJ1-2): DTGVSQNPRHKITKRGQNVTFRCDPISEHNRLYWYRQTLGQGPEFLTYFQNEAQLEKSRLLSDRFSAERPKGSFSTLEIQRTEQGDSAMYLCASSSITRGRLNYGYTFGSGTRLTVV.